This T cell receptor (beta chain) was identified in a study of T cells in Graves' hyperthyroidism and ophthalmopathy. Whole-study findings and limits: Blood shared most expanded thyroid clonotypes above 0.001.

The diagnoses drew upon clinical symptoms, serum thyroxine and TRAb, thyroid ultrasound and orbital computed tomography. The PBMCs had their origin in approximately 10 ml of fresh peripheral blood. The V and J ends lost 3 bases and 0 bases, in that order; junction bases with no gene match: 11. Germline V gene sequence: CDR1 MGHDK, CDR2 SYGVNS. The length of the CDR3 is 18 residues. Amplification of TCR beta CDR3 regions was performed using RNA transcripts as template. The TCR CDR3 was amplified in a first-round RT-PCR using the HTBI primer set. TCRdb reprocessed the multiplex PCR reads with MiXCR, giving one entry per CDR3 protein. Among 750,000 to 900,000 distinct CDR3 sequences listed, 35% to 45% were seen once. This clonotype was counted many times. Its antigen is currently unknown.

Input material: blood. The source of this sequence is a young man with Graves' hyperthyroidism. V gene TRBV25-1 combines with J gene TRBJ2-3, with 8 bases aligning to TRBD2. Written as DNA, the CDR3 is TGTGCCAGCAGTGACCGGGAGGGATGGTACCGGAGCACAGATACGCAGTATTTT. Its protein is CASSDREGWYRSTDTQYF.